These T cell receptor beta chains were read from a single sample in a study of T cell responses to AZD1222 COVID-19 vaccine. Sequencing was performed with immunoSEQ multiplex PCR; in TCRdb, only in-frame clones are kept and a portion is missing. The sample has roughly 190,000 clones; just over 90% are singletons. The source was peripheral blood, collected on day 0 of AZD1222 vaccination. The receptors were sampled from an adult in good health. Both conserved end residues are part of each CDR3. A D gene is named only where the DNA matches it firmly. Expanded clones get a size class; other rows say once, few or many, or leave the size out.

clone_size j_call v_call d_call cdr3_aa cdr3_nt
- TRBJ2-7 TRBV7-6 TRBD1 CASSPGQHSYEQYF TGTGCCAGCAGCCCGGGACAGCACTCCTACGAGCAGTACTTC
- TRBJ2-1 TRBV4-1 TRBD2 CASSQLAGEPYNEQFF TGCGCCAGCAGCCAACTAGCGGGGGAGCCCTACAATGAGCAGTTCTTC
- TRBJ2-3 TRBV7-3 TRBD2 CASSRAGGTLDTQYF TGTGCCAGCAGCAGAGCGGGGGGGACTCTAGATACGCAGTATTTT
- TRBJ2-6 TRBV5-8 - CASSSGRASGANVLTF TGTGCCAGCAGTTCCGGACGGGCCTCTGGGGCCAACGTCCTGACTTTC
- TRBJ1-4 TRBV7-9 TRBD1 CASSLAGTGRQNEKLFF TGTGCCAGCAGCTTAGCAGGGACAGGGCGGCAGAATGAAAAACTGTTTTTT
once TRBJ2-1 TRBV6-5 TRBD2 CASSPQGVAGTEQFF TGTGCCAGCAGCCCCCAAGGGGTAGCGGGAACTGAGCAGTTCTTC
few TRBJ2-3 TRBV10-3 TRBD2 CAISPAGLAAHTDTQYF TGTGCCATCAGTCCGGCCGGTCTAGCGGCTCACACAGATACGCAGTATTTT
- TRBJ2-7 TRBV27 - CASSARRESYEQYF TGTGCCAGCAGTGCAAGACGGGAGTCCTACGAGCAGTACTTC
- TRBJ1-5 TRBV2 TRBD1 CASRDRDLNQPQHF TGTGCCAGCAGGGACAGGGACCTCAATCAGCCCCAGCATTTT
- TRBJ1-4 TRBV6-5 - CASSRGQQLNEKLFF TGTGCCAGCAGTCGGGGACAACAACTGAATGAAAAACTGTTTTTT